Included here is one T cell receptor (beta chain) sequence, with context. The data stem from a study of long-term antiretroviral therapy in people with HIV. The ends lost 1 base at V and 7 bases at J; junction bases unmatched: 2. CDR1 is MNHEY, CDR2 SVGAGI, per germline. The CDR3 is 13 residues long. Runs used v3.0 of the immunoSEQ assay and were done at survey level. Profiled with immunoSEQ multiplex PCR; TCRdb holds only in-frame clones, not every one. Of 9,500 to 15,000 clones listed, over 70% were seen once; the top ten hold 11%. This chain links TRBV6-5 with TRBJ1-1; 8 bases align to TRBD1. The sample consisted of unsorted PBMCs, taken 0.8 years before starting antiretroviral therapy. The receptor's source is a woman aged 40-49 years with HIV. The CDR3 coding sequence is TGTGCCAGCAGTTACTTCGGGACAGGTGAAGCTTTCTTT. Amino acids: CASSYFGTGEAFF.